Listed below are T cell receptor beta chains from one sample, sequenced in a study of T cells in Graves' hyperthyroidism and ophthalmopathy. TCRdb processed the multiplex PCR reads anew with MiXCR; each CDR3 protein has one entry. This sample yields over 550,000 distinct CDR3 sequences, of which approximately 15% are seen a single time; approximately 20% belongs to the top ten. The sequenced sample was blood. These receptors came from a woman younger than 30 with Graves' hyperthyroidism. The conserved cysteine and the conserved F or W are not part of the CDR3 here. Fields, in order: V gene, CDR3 protein.

TRBV6-9 ASSFALVEQF
TRBV12-3/TRBV12-4 ASKRTELGYT
TRBV27 ASSGTGTSGYNEQF
TRBV6-5 ASSLTGNGNTIY
TRBV6-2/TRBV6-3 ASSPTVGSFRYGYT
TRBV6-1 ASTERTGTETQY
TRBV6-5 ASSYSIPVYEQY
TRBV12-3/TRBV12-4 ACSQTNGRAGTDTQY
TRBV24-1 ATSDFAKTGELF
TRBV12-3/TRBV12-4 ASTPGGFYGYT
TRBV15 ATSEAGGAYNEQF
TRBV7-2 ASSSSQGTSNQPQH
TRBV7-3 ASSQDTGELF
TRBV5-6 ASSSTAQPQH
TRBV28 ASSAPGTGSHEQY
TRBV14 ASRKTGGHTEAF